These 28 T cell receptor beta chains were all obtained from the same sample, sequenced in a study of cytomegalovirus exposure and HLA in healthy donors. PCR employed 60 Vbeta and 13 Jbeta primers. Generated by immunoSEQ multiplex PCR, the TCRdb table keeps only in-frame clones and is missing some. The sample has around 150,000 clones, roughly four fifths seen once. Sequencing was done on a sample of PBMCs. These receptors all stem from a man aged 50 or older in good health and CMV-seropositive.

CDR3 sequence (DNA): TGTGCCAGCAGGCCCGGGAACACTGAAGCTTTCTTT. Protein: CASRPGNTEAFF. This chain connects TRBV28 to TRBJ1-1; no reliable D call. V gave up 6 bases and J gave up 1 base, with 6 bases separating them. CDR1 is MDHEN, CDR2 SYDVKM, per germline. The CDR3 length is 12 residues.

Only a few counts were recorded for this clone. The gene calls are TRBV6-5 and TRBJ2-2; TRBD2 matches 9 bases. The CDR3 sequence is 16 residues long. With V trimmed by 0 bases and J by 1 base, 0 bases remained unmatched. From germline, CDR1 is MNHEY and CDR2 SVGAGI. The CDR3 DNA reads TGTGCCAGCAGTTACTCTAGCGGGGGGAACACCGGGGAGCTGTTTTTT. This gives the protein CASSYSSGGNTGELFF.

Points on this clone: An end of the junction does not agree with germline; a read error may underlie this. CDR3 in DNA: TGTGCCAGCAGCCTACGGGACAGTAGCTCTGGGGCCAACGGCCTGACTTTC. Protein: CASSLRDSSSGANGLTF. The chain couples TRBV7-2 to TRBJ2-6; 7 positions match TRBD1. The CDR3 sequence is 17 residues long. Germline lookup yields CDR1 SGHTA and CDR2 FQGNSA.

Here the CDR3 reads CASSEGTGVNQPQHF. DNA for the CDR3: TGTGCCAGCAGTGAAGGGACAGGGGTCAATCAGCCCCAGCATTTT. The chain employs TRBV6-1 and TRBJ1-5; TRBD1 agrees at 9 bases. This CDR3 contains 15 residues. V trimming: 1 base; J trimming: 3 bases; junction bases outside the gene matches: 1. Germline CDR1 and CDR2: MNHNS and SASEGT.

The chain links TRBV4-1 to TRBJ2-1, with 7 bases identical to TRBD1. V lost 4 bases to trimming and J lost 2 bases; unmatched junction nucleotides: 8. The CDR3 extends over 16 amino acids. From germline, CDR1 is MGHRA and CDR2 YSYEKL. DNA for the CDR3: TGCGCCAGCAGCCCAACCGGGACAGAGGCCTACAATGAGCAGTTCTTC. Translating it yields CASSPTGTEAYNEQFF.

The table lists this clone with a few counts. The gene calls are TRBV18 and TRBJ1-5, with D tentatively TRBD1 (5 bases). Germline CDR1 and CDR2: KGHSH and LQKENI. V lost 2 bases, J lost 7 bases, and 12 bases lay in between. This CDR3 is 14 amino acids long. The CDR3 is CASSPSQGEQPQHF. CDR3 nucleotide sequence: TGTGCCAGCTCACCAAGTCAGGGCGAGCAGCCCCAGCATTTT.

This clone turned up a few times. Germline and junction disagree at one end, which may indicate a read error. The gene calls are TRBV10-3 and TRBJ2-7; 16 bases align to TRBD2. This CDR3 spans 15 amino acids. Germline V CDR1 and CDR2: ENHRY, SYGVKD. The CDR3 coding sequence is TGTGCCATCAGTGACTACGGGACTAGCGGGGGGGCAGTGCACTTC. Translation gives CAISDYGTSGGAVHF.

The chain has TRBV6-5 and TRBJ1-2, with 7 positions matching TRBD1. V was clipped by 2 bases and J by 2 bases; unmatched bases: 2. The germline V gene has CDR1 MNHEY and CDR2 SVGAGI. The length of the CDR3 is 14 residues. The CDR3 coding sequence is TGTGCCAGCAGTTACGGGACAGTAAACTATGGCTACACCTTC. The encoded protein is CASSYGTVNYGYTF.

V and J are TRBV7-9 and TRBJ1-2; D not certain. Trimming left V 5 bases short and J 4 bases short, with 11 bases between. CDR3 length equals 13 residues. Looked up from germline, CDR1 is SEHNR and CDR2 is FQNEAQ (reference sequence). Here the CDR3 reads CASSPDGLYGYTF. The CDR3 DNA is TGTGCCAGCAGCCCAGATGGCCTCTATGGCTACACCTTC.

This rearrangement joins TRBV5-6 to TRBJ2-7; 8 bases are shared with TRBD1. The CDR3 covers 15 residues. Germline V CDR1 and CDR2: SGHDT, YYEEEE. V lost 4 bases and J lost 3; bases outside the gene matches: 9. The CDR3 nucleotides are TGTGCCAGCAGCATCGCAGGGGGCAGGAGCTACGAGCAGTACTTC. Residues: CASSIAGGRSYEQYF.

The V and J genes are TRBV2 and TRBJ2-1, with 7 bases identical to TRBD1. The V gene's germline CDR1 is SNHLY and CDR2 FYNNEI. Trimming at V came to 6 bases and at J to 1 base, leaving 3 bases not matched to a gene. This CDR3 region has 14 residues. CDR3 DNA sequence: TGTGCCAGCAGGGGGGACAGTTCCTACAATGAGCAGTTCTTC. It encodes CASRGDSSYNEQFF.

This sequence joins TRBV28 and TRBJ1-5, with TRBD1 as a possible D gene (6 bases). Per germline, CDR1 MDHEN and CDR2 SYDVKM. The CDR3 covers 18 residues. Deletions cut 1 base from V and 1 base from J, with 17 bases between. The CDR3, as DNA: TGTGCCAGCAGTTTATTAAGGACGACAGGAGAAAGCAATCAGCCCCAGCATTTT. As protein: CASSLLRTTGESNQPQHF.

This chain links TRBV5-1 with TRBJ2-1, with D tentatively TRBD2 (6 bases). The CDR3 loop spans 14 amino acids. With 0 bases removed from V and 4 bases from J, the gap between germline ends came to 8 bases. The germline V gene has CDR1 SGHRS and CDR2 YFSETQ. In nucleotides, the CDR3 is TGCGCCAGCAGCTTGGAACGGGAGTACAATGAGCAGTTCTTC. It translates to CASSLEREYNEQFF.

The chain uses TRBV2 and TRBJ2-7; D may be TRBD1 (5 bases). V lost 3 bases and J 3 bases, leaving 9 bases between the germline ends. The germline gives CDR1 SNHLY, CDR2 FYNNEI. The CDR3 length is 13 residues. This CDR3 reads CASSEWGGYEQYF. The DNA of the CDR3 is TGTGCCAGCAGTGAGTGGGGCGGCTACGAGCAGTACTTC.

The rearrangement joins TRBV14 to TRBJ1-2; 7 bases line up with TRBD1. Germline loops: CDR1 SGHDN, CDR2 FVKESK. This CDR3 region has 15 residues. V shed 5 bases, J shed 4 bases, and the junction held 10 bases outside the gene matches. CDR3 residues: CASSFQDRPLYGYTF. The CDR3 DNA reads TGTGCCAGCAGCTTTCAGGACAGGCCTCTCTATGGCTACACCTTC.

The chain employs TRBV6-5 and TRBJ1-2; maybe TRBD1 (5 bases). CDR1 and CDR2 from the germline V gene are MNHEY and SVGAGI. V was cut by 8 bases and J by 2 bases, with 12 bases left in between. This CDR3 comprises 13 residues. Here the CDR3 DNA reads TGTGCCAGCCATCGGGGGGAAAACTATGGCTACACCTTC. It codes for CASHRGENYGYTF.

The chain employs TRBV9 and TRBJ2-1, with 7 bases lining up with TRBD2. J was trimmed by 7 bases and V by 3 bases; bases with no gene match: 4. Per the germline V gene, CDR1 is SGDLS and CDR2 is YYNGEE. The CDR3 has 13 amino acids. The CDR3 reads CASSAFGGNEQFF. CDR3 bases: TGTGCCAGCAGCGCGTTCGGGGGGAATGAGCAGTTCTTC. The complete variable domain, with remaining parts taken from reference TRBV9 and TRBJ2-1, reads DSGVTQTPKHLITATGQRVTLRCSPRSGDLSVYWYQQSLDQGLQFLIQYYNGEERAKGNILERFSAQQFPDLHSELNLSSLELGDSALYFCASSAFGGNEQFFGPGTRLTVL.

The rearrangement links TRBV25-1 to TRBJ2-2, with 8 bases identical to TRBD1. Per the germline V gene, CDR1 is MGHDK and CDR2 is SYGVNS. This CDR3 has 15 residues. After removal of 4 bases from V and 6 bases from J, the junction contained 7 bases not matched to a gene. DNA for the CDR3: TGTGCCAGCAGTGCGGGACAGGTACTGGCCGGGGAGCTGTTTTTT. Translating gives CASSAGQVLAGELFF.

CDR3 amino acids: CASSSTSIRETQYF. In DNA form, the CDR3 reads TGTGCCAGCAGCTCAACTAGTATCCGAGAGACCCAGTACTTC. The chain has TRBV7-3 and TRBJ2-5, with a possible D match to TRBD2 (5 bases). With 4 bases removed from V and 4 bases from J, the gap between germline ends came to 13 bases. CDR1 SGHTA and CDR2 FQGTGA come from the germline V gene. This CDR3 has 14 amino acids.

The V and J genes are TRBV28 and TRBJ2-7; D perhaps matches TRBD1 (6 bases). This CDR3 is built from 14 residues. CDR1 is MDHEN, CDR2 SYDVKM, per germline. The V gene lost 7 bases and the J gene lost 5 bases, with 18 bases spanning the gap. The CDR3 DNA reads TGTGCCAGCAAACAGGGACGTCGATGGGACGAGCAGTACTTC. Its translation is CASKQGRRWDEQYF.

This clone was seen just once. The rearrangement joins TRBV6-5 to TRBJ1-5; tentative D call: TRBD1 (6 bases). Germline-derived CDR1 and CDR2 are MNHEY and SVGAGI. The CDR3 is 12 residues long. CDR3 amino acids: CAAGDSNQPQHF. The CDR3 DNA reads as TGTGCGGCAGGGGATAGCAATCAGCCCCAGCATTTT.

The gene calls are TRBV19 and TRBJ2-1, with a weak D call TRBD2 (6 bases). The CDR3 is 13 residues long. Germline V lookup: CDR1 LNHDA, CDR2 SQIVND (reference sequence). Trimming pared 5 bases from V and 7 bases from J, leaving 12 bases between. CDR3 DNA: TGTGCCAGTAGTCTGGGGGGAGTAAATGAGCAGTTCTTC. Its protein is CASSLGGVNEQFF.

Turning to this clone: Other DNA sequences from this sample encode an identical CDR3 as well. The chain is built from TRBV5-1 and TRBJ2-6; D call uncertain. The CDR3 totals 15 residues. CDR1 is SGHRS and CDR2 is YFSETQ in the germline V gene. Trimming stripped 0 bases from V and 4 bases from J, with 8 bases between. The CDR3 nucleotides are TGCGCCAGCAGCTTGGCGGGTTCAGGGGCCAACGTCCTGACTTTC. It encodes CASSLAGSGANVLTF.

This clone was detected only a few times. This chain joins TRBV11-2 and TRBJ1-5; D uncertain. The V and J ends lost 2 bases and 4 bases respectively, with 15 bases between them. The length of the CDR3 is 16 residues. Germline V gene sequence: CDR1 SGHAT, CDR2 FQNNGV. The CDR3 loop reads CASSLPREGLNQPQHF. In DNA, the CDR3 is TGTGCCAGCAGCTTACCGAGGGAAGGACTAAATCAGCCCCAGCATTTT. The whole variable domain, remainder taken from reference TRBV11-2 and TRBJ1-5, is EAGVAQSPRYKIIEKRQSVAFWCNPISGHATLYWYQQILGQGPKLLIQFQNNGVVDDSQLPKDRFSAERLKGVDSTLKIQPAKLEDSAVYLCASSLPREGLNQPQHFGDGTRLSIL.

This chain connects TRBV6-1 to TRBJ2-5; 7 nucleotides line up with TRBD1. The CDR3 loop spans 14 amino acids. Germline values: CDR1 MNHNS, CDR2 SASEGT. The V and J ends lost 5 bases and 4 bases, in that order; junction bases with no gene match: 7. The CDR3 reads CASSFTQGVETQYF. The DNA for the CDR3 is TGTGCCAGCAGTTTTACCCAGGGGGTAGAGACCCAGTACTTC.

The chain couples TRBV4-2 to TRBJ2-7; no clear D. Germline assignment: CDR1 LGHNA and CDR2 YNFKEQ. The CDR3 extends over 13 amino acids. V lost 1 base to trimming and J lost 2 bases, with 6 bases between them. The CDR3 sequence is CASSQVATYEQYF. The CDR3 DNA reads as TGTGCCAGCAGCCAAGTAGCCACCTACGAGCAGTACTTC.

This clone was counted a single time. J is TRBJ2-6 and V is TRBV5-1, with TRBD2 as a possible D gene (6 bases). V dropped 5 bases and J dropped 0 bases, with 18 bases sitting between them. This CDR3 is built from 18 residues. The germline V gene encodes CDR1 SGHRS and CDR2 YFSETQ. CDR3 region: CASRAERRGVSGANVLTF. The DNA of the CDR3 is TGCGCCAGCAGGGCTGAACGGAGGGGTGTCTCTGGGGCCAACGTCCTGACTTTC.

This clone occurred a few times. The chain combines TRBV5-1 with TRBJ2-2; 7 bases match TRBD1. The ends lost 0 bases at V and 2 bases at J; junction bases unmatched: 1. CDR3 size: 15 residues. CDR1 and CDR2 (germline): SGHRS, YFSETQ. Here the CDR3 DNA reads TGCGCCAGCAGCTTGGACAGGGGCAACACCGGGGAGCTGTTTTTT. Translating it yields CASSLDRGNTGELFF.